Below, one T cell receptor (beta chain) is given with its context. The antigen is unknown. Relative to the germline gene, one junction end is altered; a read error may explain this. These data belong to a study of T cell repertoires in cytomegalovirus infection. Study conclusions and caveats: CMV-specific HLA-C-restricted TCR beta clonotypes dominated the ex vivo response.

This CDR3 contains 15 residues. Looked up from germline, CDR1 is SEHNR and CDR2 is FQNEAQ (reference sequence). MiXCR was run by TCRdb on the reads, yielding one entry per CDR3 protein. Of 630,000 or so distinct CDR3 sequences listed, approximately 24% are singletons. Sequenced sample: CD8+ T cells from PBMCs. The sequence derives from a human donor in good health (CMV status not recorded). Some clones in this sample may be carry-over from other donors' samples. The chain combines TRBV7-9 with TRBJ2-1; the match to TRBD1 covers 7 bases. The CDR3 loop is CASSLSGTVHNEQSF. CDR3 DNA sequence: TGTGCCAGCAGCCTTTCTGGGACAGTTCACAATGAGCAGTCCTTC.